This T cell receptor (beta chain) comes out of a study of CD8 T cells in ankylosing spondylitis. In its sample, this clonotype was seen many times. TCRdb ran MiXCR on the 5' RACE reads and lists one entry per CDR3 protein. This table has about 240,000 distinct CDR3 sequences, about 10% appearing once. This clonotype originated in a male donor with ankylosing spondylitis or in good health (not recorded which). Sequencing used blood, either unsorted or a sorted T cell fraction (not recorded which).

The chain's CDR3 is CAIRGDFGGNEQFF. The DNA of the CDR3 is TGTGCCATCAGGGGGGACTTCGGGGGCAATGAGCAGTTCTTC. The genes are TRBV10-3 and TRBJ2-1; tentative D call: TRBD2 (6 bases). This CDR3 is 14 amino acids long. V was cut by 6 bases and J by 6 bases, with 15 bases left in between. Germline V gives CDR1 ENHRY, CDR2 SYGVKD.